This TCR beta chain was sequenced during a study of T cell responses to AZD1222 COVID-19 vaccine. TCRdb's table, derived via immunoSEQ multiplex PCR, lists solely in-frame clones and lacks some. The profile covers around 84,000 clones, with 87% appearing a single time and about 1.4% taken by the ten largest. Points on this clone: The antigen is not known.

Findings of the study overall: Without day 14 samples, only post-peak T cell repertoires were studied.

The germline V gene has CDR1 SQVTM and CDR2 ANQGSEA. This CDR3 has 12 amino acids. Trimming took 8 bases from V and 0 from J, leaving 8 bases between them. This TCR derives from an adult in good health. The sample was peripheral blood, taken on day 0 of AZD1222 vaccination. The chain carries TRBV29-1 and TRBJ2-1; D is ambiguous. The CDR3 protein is CSIRFSYNEQFF. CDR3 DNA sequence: TGCAGCATCAGGTTCTCCTACAATGAGCAGTTCTTC.